These 8 T cell receptor beta chains were all obtained from the same sample, sequenced in a study of T cells in women clearing cervical HPV infection. Sequencing used immunoSEQ multiplex PCR; TCRdb keeps in-frame clones, though not all of them. The ten most abundant clones cover 1.6% of a sample with 30,000 to 35,000 clones. The sequenced sample was blood buffy coat. The receptors here all came from a woman aged 18 to 75 with a cervical HPV16 infection that either progressed to CIN3+ or cleared (not recorded which).

Points on this clone: The read ends 3 residues shy of where the CDR3 ends; the end is completed using the germline J gene. The chain uses TRBV10-3 and TRBJ1-5; D perhaps matches TRBD1 (5 bases). Germline V gene sequence: CDR1 ENHRY, CDR2 SYGVKD. This CDR3 has 13 amino acids. Trimming left V 4 bases short and J 4 bases short, with 8 bases between. CDR3 sequence: CAISGQTNQPQHF. CDR3 DNA, as far as it was read: TGTGCCATCAGTGGACAGACTAATCAGCCC.

CDR3 DNA (partial): TGTGCCAGCAGCTTGGATTTGTGGGTTGGGCAGCCG. Protein: CASSLDLWVGQP. The full CDR3 sequence reads CASSLDLWVGQPQYF. The genes are TRBV5-8 and TRBJ2-3, with D hard to call. The read terminates 3 residues ahead of where the CDR3 ends, so the germline J gene completes it. The length of the CDR3 is 15 residues. Germline-derived CDR1 and CDR2 are SGHTS and YDEGEE.

Regarding this clone: Read sequence stops 3 residues before the CDR3 end, and the germline J gene provides the missing end. This chain links TRBV18 with TRBJ2-2, with 8 bases that match TRBD1. Germline CDR1 KGHSH, CDR2 LQKENI. The CDR3 totals 14 residues. Unmatched junction bases numbered 4, after V lost 4 bases and J lost 6 bases. CDR3 bases read: TGTGCCAGCTCACGGACAGGGATGGCCGGGGAG. The encoded protein is CASSRTGMAGE. The full CDR3 protein reads CASSRTGMAGELFF. The whole variable domain, remainder taken from reference TRBV18 and TRBJ2-2, is NAGVMQNPRHLVRRRGQEARLRCSPMKGHSHVYWYRQLPEEGLKFMVYLQKENIIDESGMPKERFSAEFPKEGPSILRIQQVVRGDSAAYFCASSRTGMAGELFFGEGSRLTVL.

Regarding this clone: The sequenced fragment ends 3 residues before the CDR3 boundary, so the rest is inferred from the germline J gene. The gene calls are TRBV29-1 and TRBJ2-7; tentative D call: TRBD1 (6 bases). Germline V gene data show CDR1 as SQVTM and CDR2 as ANQGSEA. Trimming pared 6 bases from V and 4 bases from J, leaving 16 bases between. This CDR3 is built from 13 residues. CDR3 bases read: TGCAGCGTGGACAGTCTAGGCGGGTACGAG. Its protein is CSVDSLGGYE. The entire CDR3 is CSVDSLGGYEQYF.

Points on this clone: The CDR3 end lies 3 residues beyond the end of the read and is filled in from the germline J gene. The J gene is TRBJ2-3, the V gene TRBV6-2 or TRBV6-3; TRBD1 matches 8 bases. V lost 6 bases, J lost 1 base, and 3 bases stayed unmatched. This CDR3 has 14 amino acids. Germline loops: CDR1 MNHEY, CDR2 SVGEGT. The CDR3 bases that were read are TGTGCCAGCAGCCCGGACAGGGGCACAGATACG. Translation gives CASSPDRGTDT. The whole CDR3 protein reads CASSPDRGTDTQYF.

Comments on this clone: Mismatch with germline at one junction end may stem from a read error. The read comes to an end 3 residues before the CDR3 does, leaving the germline J gene to fill in the end. The sample has other DNA sequences that encode this CDR3 too. The V gene is TRBV19, the J gene TRBJ1-2; a possible D gene is TRBD1 (5 bases). Germline-derived CDR1 and CDR2 are LNHDA and SQIVND (reference sequence). This CDR3 is 16 amino acids long. CDR3: CASRRITGGANYGYTF. The DNA read from the CDR3 is TGTGCCAGTAGAAGGATTACAGGCGGAGCTAACTATGGA.

A remark on this clone: The read ends 3 residues before the CDR3 terminus; that terminus is restored from the germline J gene. The chain recombines TRBV5-1 with TRBJ2-1; 7 bases match TRBD1. The CDR3 runs 17 residues. Germline-derived CDR1 and CDR2 are SGHRS and YFSETQ. Losses at the gene ends were 3 bases for V and 6 bases for J; bases not matched to a gene: 15. Here the CDR3 reads CASSSERQGSSPNEQFF. Incomplete CDR3 DNA: TGCGCCAGCAGCTCCGAGAGACAGGGATCTTCCCCCAATGAG.

Concerning this clone: The read ends 3 residues early relative to the CDR3; the germline J gene fills the gap. This chain uses TRBV19 with TRBJ2-2; D is uncertain. V gave up 6 bases and J gave up 0 bases, with 5 bases separating them. The CDR3 runs to 13 residues. CDR1 LNHDA and CDR2 SQIVND come from the germline V gene (reference sequence). The sequenced CDR3 bases are TGTGCCAGTAGGCCAGCGAACACCGGGGAG. Its protein is CASRPANTGE. From start to end, the CDR3 is CASRPANTGELFF.